These 30 T cell receptor beta chains came from one sample sequenced in a study of T cell clonality in common variable immunodeficiency. Study results and limitations: Common variable immunodeficiency TCR beta sequences reportedly had fewer deletions and N-nucleotide insertions.

Their antigens are not known. The protocol was immunoSEQ multiplex PCR, while the TCRdb copy is restricted to in-frame clones and leaves out a portion. Recorded here are 30,000 to 35,000 clones, none singletons. Specimen: peripheral blood mononuclear cells. All receptors derive from a human donor with common variable immunodeficiency.

This clone was seen many times. Read sequence stops 3 residues before the CDR3 end, and the germline J gene provides the missing end. The chain joins TRBV6-2 or TRBV6-3 to TRBJ2-4; D gene ambiguous. The CDR3 covers 13 residues. The germline CDR1 and CDR2 sequences are MNHEY and SVGEGT. V lost 6 bases and J lost 0, with 6 bases in between. The CDR3 loop reads CASRSLAKNIQYF. Incomplete CDR3 DNA: TGTGCCAGCAGGAGCCTAGCCAAAAACATT.

This clone is labeled medium-sized. The CDR3 goes on 3 residues after the read ends, and that part is filled in from the germline J gene. The V and J genes are TRBV6-1 and TRBJ1-1, with TRBD1 matching over 12 bases. Germline CDR1 is MNHNS and CDR2 is SASEGT. J gave up 5 bases and V 2 bases, and 9 bases lay outside the gene matches. The CDR3 is made up of 17 amino acids. The DNA read from the CDR3 is TGTGCCAGCAGTGAACAGGGACAGGGGGCAGGATGGACTGAA. Its protein is CASSEQGQGAGWTE. The full CDR3 is CASSEQGQGAGWTEAFF.

This clone was counted many times. The read comes to an end 3 residues before the CDR3 does, leaving the germline J gene to fill in the end. This rearrangement joins TRBV5-1 to TRBJ1-4; 7 bases line up with TRBD1. Per the germline V gene, CDR1 is SGHRS and CDR2 is YFSETQ. J was trimmed by 2 bases and V by 1 base; bases with no gene match: 5. The CDR3 spans 16 residues. CDR3 DNA (partial): TGCGCCAGCAGCTTGCTACCGGGACAGACTAATGAAAAA. Translating it yields CASSLLPGQTNEK. The entire CDR3 sequence reads CASSLLPGQTNEKLFF.

As regards this clone: From the germline J gene comes the end of the CDR3, since the read stops 3 residues before it. The chain recombines TRBV20-1 with TRBJ2-1; D remains unclear. CDR3 length: 13 residues. V lost 7 bases and J 5 bases, leaving 15 bases between the germline ends. The V gene's germline CDR1 is DFQATT and CDR2 SNEGSKA (reference sequence). The CDR3 DNA, read in part, is TGCAGTGAAAGACGGGTGACCGACAATGAG. It encodes CSERRVTDNE. The whole CDR3 protein is CSERRVTDNEQFF.

In this sample, this clone turned up many times. The read terminates 3 residues before the CDR3 end, so the remaining end is supplied by the germline J gene. The chain uses TRBV29-1 and TRBJ2-7; D call uncertain. The CDR3 consists of 13 residues. The V end was cut by 0 bases, the J end by 0 bases, with 6 bases between. CDR1 is SQVTM and CDR2 is ANQGSEA in the germline V gene. CDR3 sequence reads: CSVEDLSSYEQYF. The DNA read from the CDR3 is TGCAGCGTTGAAGATCTAAGCTCCTACGAG.

This clone was counted at least ten times. The CDR3 is cut off 3 residues early in the read; its end comes from the germline J gene. The J gene is TRBJ1-5, the V gene TRBV20-1, with a weak D call TRBD1 (5 bases). The CDR3 is 14 residues long. V lost 5 bases and J lost 6, with 17 bases in between. Germline CDR1 is DFQATT and CDR2 is SNEGSKA (reference sequence). CDR3 bases read: TGCAGTGCTGGTACGCAGGGAGCATTTCAGCCC. The encoded protein is CSAGTQGAFQP. The entire CDR3 protein reads CSAGTQGAFQPQHF.

This clone was recorded at least ten times. The sequenced fragment ends 3 residues before the CDR3 boundary, so the rest is inferred from the germline J gene. The V call is TRBV7-4, the J call TRBJ1-2; D is undetermined. Trimming pared 1 base from V and 4 bases from J, leaving 13 bases between. The CDR3 spans 15 residues. Germline assignment: CDR1 SGHVT and CDR2 SQSDAQ. Incomplete CDR3 DNA: TGTGCCAGCAGCTTAGTTCTCCACTCCACCTATGGC. The encoded protein is CASSLVLHSTYG. The full CDR3 reads CASSLVLHSTYGYTF.

Ten or more counts support this clone. Sequencing ends 3 residues short of the CDR3 end; the germline J gene provides the rest. The chain has TRBV18 and TRBJ1-5, with TRBD1 matching over 7 bases. The CDR3 contains 13 residues. Germline V gene sequence: CDR1 KGHSH, CDR2 LQKENI. Trimming cost V 3 bases and J 7 bases; bases outside gene matches: 3. The CDR3: CASSPQGGQPQHF. CDR3 bases read: TGTGCCAGCTCACCTCAGGGGGGCCAGCCC.

This clone was counted ten times or more. The sequenced part of the CDR3 DNA is TGTGCCAGCAGTTACGAAGTAGGGGAAAGCTCCTACGAG. It is translated as CASSYEVGESSYE. The entire CDR3 protein is CASSYEVGESSYEQYF. The chain carries TRBV6-2 or TRBV6-3 and TRBJ2-7, with D possibly TRBD1 on 5 matching bases. The sequence runs out 3 residues before the end of the CDR3; the remainder is reconstructed from the germline J gene. Germline V CDR1 and CDR2: MNHEY, SVGEGT. V shed 2 bases and J shed 0 bases, with 14 bases lying between them. The CDR3 loop spans 16 amino acids.

This clone was counted a few times. The read ends 3 residues early relative to the CDR3; the germline J gene fills the gap. The chain combines TRBV19 with TRBJ2-3; 7 bases are shared with TRBD1. CDR1 and CDR2 from the germline V gene are LNHDA and SQIVND (reference sequence). The CDR3 covers 13 residues. With V trimmed by 5 bases and J by 4 bases, 3 bases remained unmatched. The CDR3 region is CASSRTGSDTQYF. CDR3 DNA (partial): TGTGCCAGTAGTCGGACAGGATCAGATACG. The full variable domain, its missing parts supplied by reference TRBV19 and TRBJ2-3, is DGGITQSPKYLFRKEGQNVTLSCEQNLNHDAMYWYRQDPGQGLRLIYYSQIVNDFQKGDIAEGYSVSREKKESFPLTVTSAQKNPTAFYLCASSRTGSDTQYFGPGTRLTVL.

This clone has at least ten counts. The CDR3 DNA, read in part, is TGCAGCGTCGGGCAGGGGGCGGTCTATGGC. Amino acids: CSVGQGAVYG. The full CDR3 protein reads CSVGQGAVYGYTF. The rearrangement joins TRBV29-1 to TRBJ1-2; TRBD1 aligns across 8 bases. The CDR3 end lies 3 residues beyond the end of the read and is filled in from the germline J gene. Germline assignment: CDR1 SQVTM and CDR2 ANQGSEA. The ends lost 6 bases at V and 4 bases at J; junction bases unmatched: 7. The CDR3 consists of 13 residues. The whole variable domain, remainder taken from reference TRBV29-1 and TRBJ1-2, is SAVISQKPSRDICQRGTSLTIQCQVDSQVTMMFWYRQQPGQSLTLIATANQGSEATYESGFVIDKFPISRPNLTFSTLTVSNMSPEDSSIYLCSVGQGAVYGYTFGSGTRLTVV.

A few counts support this clone. The observed sequence ends 3 residues before the CDR3 terminus, with the missing tail filled in from the germline J gene. V is TRBV7-9 and J is TRBJ1-6; D gene uncertain. V lost 3 bases, J lost 9 bases, and 9 bases lay in between. Germline CDR1 reads SEHNR; CDR2 reads FQNEAQ (reference sequence). The CDR3 has 13 amino acids. The part of the CDR3 DNA that was read is TGTGCCAGCAGCTTGGCTGCTAGTTCACCC. Translated, it gives CASSLAASSP. The whole CDR3 protein is CASSLAASSPLHF.

This clone has at least ten counts. The DNA read from the CDR3 is TGTGCCAGCAGTTTAATAACAGGGGGTGCTGAA. Translation: CASSLITGGAE. The full CDR3 protein reads CASSLITGGAEAFF. The chain couples TRBV7-6 to TRBJ1-1; 8 bases are shared with TRBD1. The missing CDR3 end, 3 residues past where the read stops, is filled in from the germline J gene. The germline V gene encodes CDR1 SGHVS and CDR2 FNYEAQ. This CDR3 contains 14 residues. The J segment lost 6 bases and the V segment lost 6 bases, leaving 9 bases of the junction unmatched. The complete variable domain, with remaining parts taken from reference TRBV7-6 and TRBJ1-1, reads GAGVSQSPRYKVTKRGQDVALRCDPISGHVSLYWYRQALGQGPEFLTYFNYEAQQDKSGLPNDRFSAERPEGSISTLTIQRTEQRDSAMYRCASSLITGGAEAFFGQGTRLTVV.

This clone has a count of ten or more. The sequenced fragment ends 3 residues before the CDR3 boundary, so the rest is inferred from the germline J gene. This chain links TRBV19 with TRBJ1-5; 7 positions agree with TRBD1. J gave up 2 bases and V 7 bases, and 8 bases lay outside the gene matches. This CDR3 comprises 15 residues. Germline loops: CDR1 LNHDA, CDR2 SQIVND (reference sequence). CDR3 DNA (partial): TGTGCCAGTACTCTGACAGGGTCTGGCAATCAGCCC. This sequence encodes CASTLTGSGNQP. From start to end, the CDR3 is CASTLTGSGNQPQHF. The full variable domain, in which reference TRBV19 and TRBJ1-5 provide the parts outside the CDR3, is DGGITQSPKYLFRKEGQNVTLSCEQNLNHDAMYWYRQDPGQGLRLIYYSQIVNDFQKGDIAEGYSVSREKKESFPLTVTSAQKNPTAFYLCASTLTGSGNQPQHFGDGTRLSIL.

The table lists this clone with a few counts. The CDR3 end falls 3 residues outside the read, so it is completed with the germline J gene. The chain combines TRBV5-1 with TRBJ1-5, with D unresolved. This CDR3 has 15 amino acids. Between the trimmed V and J ends, which lost 2 bases and 1 base, there was a span of 10 bases. CDR1 and CDR2 from the germline V gene are SGHRS and YFSETQ. The part of the CDR3 DNA that was read is TGCGCCAGCAGCTTTGCTGGACTGAGCAATCAGCCC. Protein product: CASSFAGLSNQP. The whole CDR3 reads CASSFAGLSNQPQHF.

CDR3 DNA (partial): TGTGCCGGGGGGACAGGTGGAATCTATGGC. Its translation: CAGGTGGIYG. In full, the CDR3 reads CAGGTGGIYGYTF. J is TRBJ1-2 and V is TRBV7-9, with 8 bases fitting TRBD1. Read data end 3 residues before the CDR3 end; the end is taken from the germline J gene. The CDR3 runs to 13 residues. Unmatched junction bases numbered 9, after V lost 11 bases and J lost 4 bases. Per the germline V gene, CDR1 is SEHNR and CDR2 is FQNEAQ (reference sequence).

A note on this clone: The read finishes 3 residues shy of the CDR3 end, and the germline J gene is used to complete it. This sequence joins TRBV19 and TRBJ1-5; 7 nucleotides align to TRBD1. Trimming removed 5 bases from V and 2 bases from J; junction bases left unmatched: 12. CDR3 length equals 17 residues. The germline CDR1 and CDR2 sequences are LNHDA and SQIVND (reference sequence). The covered CDR3 bases are TGTGCCAGTAGTGTGCAACAGGGGTCCCTGGGCAATCAGCCC. Its protein is CASSVQQGSLGNQP. The complete CDR3 reads CASSVQQGSLGNQPQHF.

This clone was seen only a few times. The sequenced fragment ends 3 residues before the CDR3 boundary, so the rest is inferred from the germline J gene. This chain links TRBV19 with TRBJ2-7; D might be TRBD2 (5 bases). The length of the CDR3 is 13 residues. Germline CDR1 LNHDA, CDR2 SQIVND (reference sequence). V gave up 4 bases and J gave up 0 bases, with 7 bases separating them. The sequenced CDR3 bases are TGTGCCAGTAGTAGCGGGCCCTCCTACGAG. Its protein is CASSSGPSYE. The whole CDR3 reads CASSSGPSYEQYF.

As to this clone: The read terminates 3 residues ahead of where the CDR3 ends, so the germline J gene completes it. The rearrangement uses TRBV6-2 or TRBV6-3 and TRBJ2-7, with 10 bases lining up with TRBD1. This CDR3 comprises 16 residues. V lost 0 bases, J lost 3 bases, and 5 bases stayed unmatched. The germline V gene has CDR1 MNHEY and CDR2 SVGEGT. The CDR3 sequence: CASSYSSTGGHYEQYF. Incomplete CDR3 DNA: TGTGCCAGCAGTTACTCGTCGACAGGGGGCCACTACGAG.

This clone has more than one count but fewer than ten. With the read ending 3 residues before the CDR3 end, the germline J gene is used to fill in that end. V and J are TRBV2 and TRBJ2-1; 14 bases match TRBD2. Trimming removed 8 bases from V and 4 bases from J; junction bases left unmatched: 16. Germline V gene data show CDR1 as SNHLY and CDR2 as FYNNEI. This CDR3 region has 19 residues. CDR3 in amino acids: CASRPIGLAGGPGYNEQFF. The sequenced part of the CDR3 DNA is TGTGCCAGCCGTCCTATAGGACTAGCGGGAGGCCCCGGGTACAATGAG.

This clone was seen at least ten times. The sequenced fragment ends 3 residues before the CDR3 boundary, so the rest is inferred from the germline J gene. The chain uses TRBV29-1 and TRBJ2-1; a possible D gene is TRBD2 (7 bases). The ends were cut back, 0 bases at V and 9 bases at J, with 24 bases in the middle. CDR1 SQVTM and CDR2 ANQGSEA come from the germline V gene. This CDR3 contains 17 residues. The CDR3 region is CSVEEVGASGLWGEQFF. CDR3 DNA (partial): TGCAGCGTTGAAGAGGTGGGGGCTAGCGGACTTTGGGGTGAG.

This clone was counted many times. The read gets to within 3 residues of the CDR3 end, and the germline J gene fills in the rest. The chain carries TRBV30 and TRBJ2-7; 9 positions agree with TRBD1. J was trimmed by 3 bases and V by 4 bases; bases with no gene match: 1. Germline values: CDR1 GTSNPN, CDR2 SVGIG (reference sequence). The CDR3 length is 12 residues. CDR3 sequence reads: CAWKDRGYEQYF. The sequenced part of the CDR3 DNA is TGTGCCTGGAAGGACAGGGGCTACGAG. The variable domain in full, completed from reference TRBV30 and TRBJ2-7, reads SQTIHQWPATLVQPVGSPLSLECTVEGTSNPNLYWYRQAAGRGLQLLFYSVGIGQISSEVPQNLSASRPQDRQFILSSKKLLLSDSGFYLCAWKDRGYEQYFGPGTRLTVT.

Many counts were recorded for this clone. The sequenced fragment ends 3 residues before the CDR3 boundary, so the rest is inferred from the germline J gene. The chain uses TRBV29-1 and TRBJ1-2; D uncertain. CDR1 SQVTM and CDR2 ANQGSEA come from the germline V gene. This CDR3 comprises 11 residues. CDR3 amino acids: CSVEIGRGYTF. CDR3 DNA, as far as it was read: TGCAGCGTTGAGATAGGGCGCGGC. The complete variable domain, with remaining parts taken from reference TRBV29-1 and TRBJ1-2, reads SAVISQKPSRDICQRGTSLTIQCQVDSQVTMMFWYRQQPGQSLTLIATANQGSEATYESGFVIDKFPISRPNLTFSTLTVSNMSPEDSSIYLCSVEIGRGYTFGSGTRLTVV.

This clone has a count of ten or more. The CDR3 extends 3 residues past the end of the read, so its final part is completed from the germline J gene. The chain carries TRBV13 and TRBJ2-5, with 10 bases matching TRBD2. The CDR3 totals 17 residues. V trimming: 1 base; J trimming: 2 bases; junction bases outside the gene matches: 7. Germline V CDR1 and CDR2: PRHDT, FYEKMQ (reference sequence). The CDR3 here is CASSLVAGLAEQETQYF. The CDR3 bases that were read are TGTGCCAGCAGCTTAGTTGCAGGACTAGCGGAACAAGAGACC.

This clone was detected many times. Coverage ceases 3 residues before the CDR3 finishes, and the germline J gene fills in the end. The chain links TRBV19 to TRBJ2-7, with D tentatively TRBD2 (6 bases). The V end was cut by 1 base, the J end by 6 bases, with 13 bases between. The CDR3 totals 14 residues. CDR1 and CDR2 (germline): LNHDA, SQIVND (reference sequence). CDR3 protein: CASSIVGGGGEQYF. The sequenced part of the CDR3 DNA is TGTGCCAGTAGTATAGTGGGGGGAGGCGGCGAG. Variable domain in full (rest from reference TRBV19 and TRBJ2-7): DGGITQSPKYLFRKEGQNVTLSCEQNLNHDAMYWYRQDPGQGLRLIYYSQIVNDFQKGDIAEGYSVSREKKESFPLTVTSAQKNPTAFYLCASSIVGGGGEQYFGPGTRLTVT.

This clone has a count of ten or more. The read finishes 3 residues shy of the CDR3 end, and the germline J gene is used to complete it. The rearrangement joins TRBV9 to TRBJ2-2, with 7 bases matching TRBD2. V was clipped by 4 bases and J by 2 bases; unmatched bases: 11. The CDR3 length is 17 residues. Germline CDR1 and CDR2: SGDLS and YYNGEE. The CDR3 sequence: CASSPYLLATNTGELFF. The sequenced part of the CDR3 DNA is TGTGCCAGCAGCCCCTACCTACTAGCGACAAACACCGGGGAG.

This clone was observed a few times. One end of the junction fails to match germline, which may point to a read error. The read is 3 residues too short to cover the CDR3 end, so that end is filled in from the germline J gene. The chain has TRBV7-9 and TRBJ2-1; a possible D gene is TRBD2 (5 bases). From germline, CDR1 is SEHNR and CDR2 FQNEAQ (reference sequence). This CDR3 is built from 13 residues. The CDR3 here is CAGSFAGWDEQFF. CDR3 bases read: TGTGCCGGCAGCTTCGCGGGCTGGGATGAG. The entire variable domain, with the rest obtained from reference TRBV7-9 and TRBJ2-1, is as follows: DTGVSQNPRHKITKRGQNVTFRCDPISEHNRLYWYRQTLGQGPEFLTYFQNEAQLEKSRLLSDRFSAERPKGSFSTLEIQRTEQGDSAMYLCAGSFAGWDEQFFGPGTRLTVL.

Points on this clone: The read terminates 3 residues ahead of where the CDR3 ends, so the germline J gene completes it. The genes are TRBV7-9 and TRBJ1-5; D gene ambiguous. V dropped 1 base and J dropped 9 bases, with 7 bases sitting between them. The CDR3 is made up of 12 amino acids. Germline V gene sequence: CDR1 SEHNR, CDR2 FQNEAQ (reference sequence). The sequenced part of the CDR3 DNA is TGTGCCAGCAGCTTAGGAGGTCTGCCC. It is translated as CASSLGGLP. The complete CDR3 reads CASSLGGLPQHF.

This clone showed up many times. The read falls 3 residues short of the CDR3 end, and the missing part is taken from the germline J gene. This sequence joins TRBV7-2 and TRBJ2-1; 8 bases map to TRBD2. Looked up from germline, CDR1 is SGHTA and CDR2 is FQGNSA. This CDR3 spans 14 amino acids. V was pared by 5 bases and J by 7 bases, with 7 bases of the junction left unmatched. The CDR3 DNA, read in part, is TGTGCCAGCAGCCCCGGGGGGGCGAGAAATGAG. Translation: CASSPGGARNE. The whole CDR3 sequence reads CASSPGGARNEQFF.

This clone occurred a few times. The missing CDR3 end, 3 residues past where the read stops, is filled in from the germline J gene. The V gene is TRBV19, the J gene TRBJ2-7, with D uncertain. Trimming cost V 1 base and J 3 bases, with 7 bases left between them. CDR3 size: 13 residues. Germline lookup yields CDR1 LNHDA and CDR2 SQIVND (reference sequence). CDR3 bases read: TGTGCCAGTAGTATAGGGCCCCACTACGAG. It specifies CASSIGPHYE. The whole CDR3 sequence reads CASSIGPHYEQYF.